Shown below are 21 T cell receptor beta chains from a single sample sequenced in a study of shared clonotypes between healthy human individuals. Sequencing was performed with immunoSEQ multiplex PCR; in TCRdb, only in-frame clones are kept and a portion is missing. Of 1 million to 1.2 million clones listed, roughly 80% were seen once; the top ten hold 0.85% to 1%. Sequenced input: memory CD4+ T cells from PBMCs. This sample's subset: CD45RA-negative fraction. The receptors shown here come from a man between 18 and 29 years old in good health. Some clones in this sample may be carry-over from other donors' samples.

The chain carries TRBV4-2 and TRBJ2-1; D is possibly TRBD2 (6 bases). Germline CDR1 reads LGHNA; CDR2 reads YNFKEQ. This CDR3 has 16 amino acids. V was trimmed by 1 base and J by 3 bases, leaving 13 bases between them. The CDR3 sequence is CASSQVLGGDYNEQFF. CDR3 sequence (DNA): TGTGCCAGCAGCCAAGTTCTGGGGGGAGACTACAATGAGCAGTTCTTC.

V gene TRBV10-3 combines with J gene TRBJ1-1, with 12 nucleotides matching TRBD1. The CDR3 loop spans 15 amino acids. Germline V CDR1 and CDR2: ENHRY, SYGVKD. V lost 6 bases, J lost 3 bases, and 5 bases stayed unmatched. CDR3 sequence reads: CAIRPGQGADTEAFF. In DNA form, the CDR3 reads TGTGCCATCAGGCCGGGACAGGGGGCAGACACTGAAGCTTTCTTT.

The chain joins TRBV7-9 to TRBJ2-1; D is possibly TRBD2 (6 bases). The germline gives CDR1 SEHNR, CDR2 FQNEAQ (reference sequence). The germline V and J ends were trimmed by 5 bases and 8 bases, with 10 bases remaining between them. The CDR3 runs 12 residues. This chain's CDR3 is CASSRDLDEQFF. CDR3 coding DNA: TGTGCCAGCAGCCGGGACTTGGATGAGCAGTTCTTC.

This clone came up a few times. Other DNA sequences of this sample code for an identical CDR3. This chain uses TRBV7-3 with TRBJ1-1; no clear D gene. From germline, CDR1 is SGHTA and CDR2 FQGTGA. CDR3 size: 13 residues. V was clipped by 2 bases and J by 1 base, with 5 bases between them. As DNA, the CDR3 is TGTGCCAGCAGCTTACTCGGGAACACTGAAGCTTTCTTT. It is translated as CASSLLGNTEAFF. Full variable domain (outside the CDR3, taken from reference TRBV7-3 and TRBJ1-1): GAGVSQTPSNKVTEKGKYVELRCDPISGHTALYWYRQSLGQGPEFLIYFQGTGAADDSGLPNDRFFAVRPEGSVSTLKIQRTERGDSAVYLCASSLLGNTEAFFGQGTRLTVV.

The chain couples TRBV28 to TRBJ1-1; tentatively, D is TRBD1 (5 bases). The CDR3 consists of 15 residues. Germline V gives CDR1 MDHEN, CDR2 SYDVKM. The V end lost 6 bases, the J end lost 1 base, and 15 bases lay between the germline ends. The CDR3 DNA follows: TGTGCCAGCAGGACTGGGGGTGTAGCGAACACTGAAGCTTTCTTT. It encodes CASRTGGVANTEAFF.

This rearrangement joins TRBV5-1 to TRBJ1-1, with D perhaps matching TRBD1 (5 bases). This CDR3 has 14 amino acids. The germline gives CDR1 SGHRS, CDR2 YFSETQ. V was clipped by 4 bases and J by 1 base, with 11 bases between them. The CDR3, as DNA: TGCGCCAGCAGCAGACCGCAGGGGAACACTGAAGCTTTCTTT. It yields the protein CASSRPQGNTEAFF.

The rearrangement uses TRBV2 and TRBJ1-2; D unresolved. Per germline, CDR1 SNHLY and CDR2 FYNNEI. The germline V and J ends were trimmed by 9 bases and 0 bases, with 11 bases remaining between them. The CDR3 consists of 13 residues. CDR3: CASRTDANYGYTF. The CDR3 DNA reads TGTGCCAGTCGGACTGATGCTAACTATGGCTACACCTTC.

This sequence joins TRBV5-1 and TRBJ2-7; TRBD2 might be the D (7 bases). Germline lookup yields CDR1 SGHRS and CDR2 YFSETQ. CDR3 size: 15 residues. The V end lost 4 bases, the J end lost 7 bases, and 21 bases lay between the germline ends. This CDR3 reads CASSLGLGGLGEQYF. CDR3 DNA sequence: TGCGCCAGCAGCCTCGGACTAGGGGGATTGGGGGAGCAGTACTTC.

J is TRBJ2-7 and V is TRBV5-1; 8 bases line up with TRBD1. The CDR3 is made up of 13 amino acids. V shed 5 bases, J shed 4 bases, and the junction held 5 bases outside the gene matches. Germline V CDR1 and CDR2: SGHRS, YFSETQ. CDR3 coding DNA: TGCGCCAGCAGGACAGGGGACGCTTACGAGCAGTACTTC. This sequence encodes CASRTGDAYEQYF.

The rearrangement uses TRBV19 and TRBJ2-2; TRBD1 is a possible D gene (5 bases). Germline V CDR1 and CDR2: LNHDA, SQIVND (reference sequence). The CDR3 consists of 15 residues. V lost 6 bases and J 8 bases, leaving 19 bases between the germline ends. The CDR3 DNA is TGTGCCAGTAGGGGTGCAGGGCCATCGGCTGGGGAGCTGTTTTTT. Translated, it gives CASRGAGPSAGELFF. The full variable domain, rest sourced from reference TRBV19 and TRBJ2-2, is DGGITQSPKYLFRKEGQNVTLSCEQNLNHDAMYWYRQDPGQGLRLIYYSQIVNDFQKGDIAEGYSVSREKKESFPLTVTSAQKNPTAFYLCASRGAGPSAGELFFGEGSRLTVL.

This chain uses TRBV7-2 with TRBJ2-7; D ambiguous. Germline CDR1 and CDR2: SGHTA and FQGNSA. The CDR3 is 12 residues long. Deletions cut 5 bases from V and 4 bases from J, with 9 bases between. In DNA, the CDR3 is TGTGCCAGCAGCCCAAATTTATACGAGCAGTACTTC. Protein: CASSPNLYEQYF. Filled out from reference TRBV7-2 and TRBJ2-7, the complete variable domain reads GAGVSQSPSNKVTEKGKDVELRCDPISGHTALYWYRQSLGQGLEFLIYFQGNSAPDKSGLPSDRFSAERTGGSVSTLTIQRTQQEDSAVYLCASSPNLYEQYFGPGTRLTVT.

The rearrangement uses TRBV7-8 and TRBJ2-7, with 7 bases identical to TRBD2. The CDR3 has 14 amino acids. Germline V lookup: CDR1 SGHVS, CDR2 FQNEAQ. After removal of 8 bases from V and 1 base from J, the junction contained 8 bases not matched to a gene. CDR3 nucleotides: TGTGCCAGCTCCTTGATCGGGGGGTCCTACGAGCAGTACTTC. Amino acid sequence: CASSLIGGSYEQYF.

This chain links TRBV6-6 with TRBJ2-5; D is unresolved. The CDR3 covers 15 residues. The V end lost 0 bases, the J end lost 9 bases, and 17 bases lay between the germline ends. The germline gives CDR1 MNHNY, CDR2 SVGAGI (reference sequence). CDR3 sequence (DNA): TGTGCCAGCAGTTACTCGAACGTTCCCAAGAGCTCCCAGTACTTC. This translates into CASSYSNVPKSSQYF.

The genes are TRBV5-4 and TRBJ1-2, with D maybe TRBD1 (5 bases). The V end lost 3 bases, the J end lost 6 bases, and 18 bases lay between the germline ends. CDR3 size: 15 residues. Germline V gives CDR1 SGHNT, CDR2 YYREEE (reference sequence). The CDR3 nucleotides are TGTGCCAGCAGCTCGGGTGCAAGGGGCAGCAATGGCTACACCTTC. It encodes CASSSGARGSNGYTF. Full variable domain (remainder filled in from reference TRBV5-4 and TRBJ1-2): ETGVTQSPTHLIKTRGQQVTLRCSSQSGHNTVSWYQQALGQGPQFIFQYYREEENGRGNFPPRFSGLQFPNYSSELNVNALELDDSALYLCASSSGARGSNGYTFGSGTRLTVV.

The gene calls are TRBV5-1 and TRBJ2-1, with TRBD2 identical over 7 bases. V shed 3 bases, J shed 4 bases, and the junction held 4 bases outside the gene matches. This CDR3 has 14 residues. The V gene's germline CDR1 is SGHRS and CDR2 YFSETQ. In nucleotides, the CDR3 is TGCGCCAGCAGCTCGGGACTATCATACAATGAGCAGTTCTTC. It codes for CASSSGLSYNEQFF.

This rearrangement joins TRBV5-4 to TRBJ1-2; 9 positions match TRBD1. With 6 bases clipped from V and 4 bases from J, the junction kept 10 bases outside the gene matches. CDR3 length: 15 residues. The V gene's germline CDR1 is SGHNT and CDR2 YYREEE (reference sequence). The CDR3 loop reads CASIPEQGAGYGYTF. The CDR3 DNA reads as TGTGCCAGCATTCCTGAACAGGGGGCTGGCTATGGCTACACCTTC.

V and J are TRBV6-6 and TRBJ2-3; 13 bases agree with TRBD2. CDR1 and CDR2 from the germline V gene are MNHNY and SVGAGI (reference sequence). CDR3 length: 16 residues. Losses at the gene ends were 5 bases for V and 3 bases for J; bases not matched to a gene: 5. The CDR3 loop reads CASSLGTSGTTDTQYF. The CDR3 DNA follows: TGTGCCAGCAGTCTAGGGACTAGCGGGACAACAGATACGCAGTATTTT.

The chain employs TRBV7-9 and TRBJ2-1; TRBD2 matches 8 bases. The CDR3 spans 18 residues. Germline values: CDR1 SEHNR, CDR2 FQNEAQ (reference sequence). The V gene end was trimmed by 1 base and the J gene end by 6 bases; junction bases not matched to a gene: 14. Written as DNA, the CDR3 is TGTGCCAGCAGCTTAGTCCCGAATGTAGCGGGGAGTATCAATGAGCAGTTCTTC. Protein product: CASSLVPNVAGSINEQFF.

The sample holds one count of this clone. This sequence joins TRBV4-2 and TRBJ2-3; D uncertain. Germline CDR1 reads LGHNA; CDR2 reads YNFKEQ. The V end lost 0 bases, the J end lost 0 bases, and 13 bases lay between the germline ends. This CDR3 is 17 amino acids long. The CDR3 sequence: CASSQDWAQTSTDTQYF. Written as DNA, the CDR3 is TGTGCCAGCAGCCAAGATTGGGCACAGACTAGCACAGATACGCAGTATTTT.

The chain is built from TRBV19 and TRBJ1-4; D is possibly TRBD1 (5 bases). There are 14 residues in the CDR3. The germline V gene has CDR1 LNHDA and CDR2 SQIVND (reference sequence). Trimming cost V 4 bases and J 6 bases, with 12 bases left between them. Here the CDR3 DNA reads TGTGCCAGTAGTAACGGCAGGGAAGATGAAAAACTGTTTTTT. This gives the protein CASSNGREDEKLFF.

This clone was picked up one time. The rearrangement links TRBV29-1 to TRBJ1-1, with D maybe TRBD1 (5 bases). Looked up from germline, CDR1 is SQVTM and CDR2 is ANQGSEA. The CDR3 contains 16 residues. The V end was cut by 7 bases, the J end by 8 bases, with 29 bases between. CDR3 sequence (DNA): TGCAGCGCCGGTGGGGGTAATCCCTCGGCTTACTACGAAGCTTTCTTT. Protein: CSAGGGNPSAYYEAFF.